The 17 T cell receptor beta chains given below trace back to one sample, sequenced in a study of blood T cell repertoires in COVID-19. Profiled with immunoSEQ multiplex PCR; TCRdb holds only in-frame clones, not every one. The repertoire holds about 150,000 clones, approximately 80% seen once, with less than 2.5% in the top ten. The source material was peripheral blood. The receptors derive from a man between 65 and 85 years old with acute or convalescent COVID-19.

The chain couples TRBV27 to TRBJ2-5; unclear D gene. This CDR3 is 14 amino acids long. V was shortened by 2 bases and J by 4 bases, with 11 bases between the two germline ends. The germline V gene has CDR1 MNHEY and CDR2 SMNVEV (reference sequence). CDR3 protein: CASSLRSQIETQYF. CDR3 coding DNA: TGTGCCAGCAGTTTACGGAGCCAGATAGAGACCCAGTACTTC.

This chain links TRBV6-5 with TRBJ1-4; 8 bases are shared with TRBD1. The CDR3 loop spans 14 amino acids. V was pared by 6 bases and J by 8 bases, with 8 bases of the junction left unmatched. CDR1 MNHEY and CDR2 SVGAGI come from the germline V gene. This CDR3 is CASRTRGPDEKLFF. Here the CDR3 DNA reads TGTGCCAGCAGAACCAGGGGGCCAGACGAAAAACTGTTTTTT.

The chain combines TRBV28 with TRBJ1-5; TRBD1 is a possible D gene (6 bases). The germline CDR1 and CDR2 sequences are MDHEN and SYDVKM. Trimming took 2 bases from V and 9 from J, leaving 20 bases between them. This CDR3 is 16 amino acids long. CDR3 residues: CASSLNRDISHPPQHF. The CDR3 nucleotides read TGTGCCAGCAGTTTAAACCGGGACATCAGTCACCCGCCCCAGCATTTT.

The chain carries TRBV27 and TRBJ2-1; D not resolved. V was pared by 4 bases and J by 6 bases, with 13 bases between. The CDR3 is 14 residues long. CDR1 and CDR2 (germline): MNHEY, SMNVEV (reference sequence). The CDR3 DNA follows: TGTGCCAGCAGTTCCACTGATCGGTTCAATGAGCAGTTCTTC. It yields the protein CASSSTDRFNEQFF.

The rearrangement links TRBV7-9 to TRBJ1-1; tentative D call: TRBD1 (5 bases). V shed 9 bases and J shed 7 bases, with 9 bases lying between them. This CDR3 comprises 10 residues. The germline gives CDR1 SEHNR, CDR2 FQNEAQ (reference sequence). The CDR3 region is CASHQGEAFF. CDR3 sequence (DNA): TGTGCCAGTCACCAGGGTGAAGCTTTCTTT.

V and J are TRBV20-1 and TRBJ2-2; 10 bases align to TRBD1. The CDR3 length is 11 residues. The ends lost 6 bases at V and 13 bases at J; junction bases unmatched: 5. Germline assignment: CDR1 DFQATT and CDR2 SNEGSKA (reference sequence). The CDR3 spells CSATRDRGLFF. The CDR3 nucleotides read TGCAGTGCGACCCGGGACAGGGGGCTGTTTTTT.

A single count supports this clone. V is TRBV24-1 and J is TRBJ2-1; 13 bases are shared with TRBD2. Germline lookup yields CDR1 KGHDR and CDR2 SFDVKD. The CDR3 has 16 residues. Trimming took 3 bases from V and 10 from J; bases not matched to a gene: 8. The CDR3 DNA follows: TGTGCCACCAGTGATCCAACTAGCGGGAGGGCCTACGAGCAGTTCTTC. It encodes CATSDPTSGRAYEQFF.

In nucleotides, the CDR3 is TGCGCCAGCAGCCTTTCTGCGGGGGGTGGCACCGGGGAGCTGTTTTTT. Amino acids: CASSLSAGGGTGELFF. This chain joins TRBV5-1 and TRBJ2-2, with TRBD2 identical over 8 bases. The trim removed 4 bases at V and 4 bases at J, leaving 9 bases unmatched. Looked up from germline, CDR1 is SGHRS and CDR2 is YFSETQ. This CDR3 has 16 residues.

The chain carries TRBV5-1 and TRBJ2-5, with TRBD1 identical over 7 bases. Looked up from germline, CDR1 is SGHRS and CDR2 is YFSETQ. This CDR3 has 19 residues. The J segment lost 0 bases and the V segment lost 0 bases, leaving 14 bases of the junction unmatched. The CDR3 DNA reads as TGCGCCAGCAGCTTGGTAGTAGGGGGCCTTCGGGGTGACCAAGAGACCCAGTACTTC. This translates into CASSLVVGGLRGDQETQYF.

The chain couples TRBV7-3 to TRBJ2-1, with D perhaps TRBD1 (6 bases). There are 13 residues in the CDR3. The germline V gene encodes CDR1 SGHTA and CDR2 FQGTGA. V lost 2 bases and J lost 16, with 18 bases in between. CDR3: CASSLGQGNPLFF. CDR3 DNA sequence: TGTGCCAGCAGCTTAGGGCAGGGGAACCCCCTATTCTTC.

The rearrangement uses TRBV19 and TRBJ1-5; a weak D match, TRBD1 (6 bases). CDR1 and CDR2 (germline): LNHDA, SQIVND (reference sequence). The V and J ends lost 4 bases and 1 base respectively, with 14 bases between them. The CDR3 consists of 16 residues. CDR3 amino acids: CASSNPTGPSNQPQHF. The DNA for the CDR3 is TGTGCCAGTAGTAACCCTACAGGGCCGAGCAATCAGCCCCAGCATTTT.

This clone has just one count. V usage is TRBV5-6 and J usage is TRBJ2-1, with D perhaps TRBD2 (6 bases). Per the germline V gene, CDR1 is SGHDT and CDR2 is YYEEEE. The length of the CDR3 is 14 residues. Trimming stripped 4 bases from V and 4 bases from J, with 12 bases between. The CDR3 region is CASSPGRPYNEQFF. CDR3 nucleotides: TGTGCCAGCAGCCCGGGGAGGCCATACAATGAGCAGTTCTTC.

This clone was counted once. This chain uses TRBV3-1 (or the pseudogene TRBV3-2) with TRBJ2-1; 9 bases map to TRBD2. The CDR3 is 15 amino acids. V lost 6 bases to trimming and J lost 10 bases; unmatched junction nucleotides: 13. Germline V gene data show CDR1 as LGHDT and CDR2 as YNNKEL (reference sequence). CDR3 protein: CASRPCGGAGGEQFF. The CDR3, as DNA: TGTGCCAGCAGGCCGTGCGGGGGGGCTGGGGGAGAGCAGTTCTTC.

The genes are TRBV5-6 and TRBJ2-1, with 14 bases fitting TRBD2. Germline CDR1 and CDR2: SGHDT and YYEEEE. This CDR3 has 15 residues. The V gene end was trimmed by 0 bases and the J gene end by 15 bases; junction bases not matched to a gene: 8. The DNA for the CDR3 is TGTGCCAGCAGCTTGGCCGGGGGACTAGCGGGGGTATGGTTCTTC. This codes for CASSLAGGLAGVWFF. Supplemented by reference TRBV5-6 and TRBJ2-1, the full variable domain reads DAGVTQSPTHLIKTRGQQVTLRCSPKSGHDTVSWYQQALGQGPQFIFQYYEEEERQRGNFPDRFSGHQFPNYSSELNVNALLLGDSALYLCASSLAGGLAGVWFFGPGTRLTVL.

This chain joins TRBV14 and TRBJ2-2; 9 bases are shared with TRBD2. Germline CDR1 reads SGHDN; CDR2 reads FVKESK. Trimming cost V 4 bases and J 6 bases; bases outside gene matches: 6. The CDR3 runs 15 residues. Here the CDR3 reads CASSLLSGGAGELFF. CDR3 DNA: TGTGCCAGCAGCCTCCTTAGCGGGGGTGCCGGGGAGCTGTTTTTT.

This chain uses TRBV5-6 with TRBJ1-3, with D possibly matching TRBD1 (6 bases). The V end lost 4 bases, the J end lost 3 bases, and 11 bases lay between the germline ends. The length of the CDR3 is 14 residues. Germline V gene data show CDR1 as SGHDT and CDR2 as YYEEEE. CDR3 bases: TGTGCCAGCAGCCCAGGACAGAGTGGAAACACCATATATTTT. Residues: CASSPGQSGNTIYF.

V and J are TRBV5-1 and TRBJ2-1; possibly TRBD2 for D (6 bases). V dropped 0 bases and J dropped 12 bases, with 10 bases sitting between them. Germline V gene sequence: CDR1 SGHRS, CDR2 YFSETQ. CDR3 length equals 12 residues. The CDR3 loop reads CASSLDGSGQFF. DNA of the CDR3: TGCGCCAGCAGCTTGGACGGGAGCGGGCAGTTCTTC.